The 16 T cell receptor beta chains reported below all come from one sample, sequenced in a study of shared clonotypes between healthy human individuals (dated by TCRdb to the early 2020s). Library prep was done by the immunoSEQ multiplex PCR assay. The table comes from immuneACCESS by way of TCRdb, which keeps in-frame sequences with V and J called. Part of the clones is missing from these tables; in studies checked, under half for an unresolved V gene and the rest for unknown reasons. The sample yields approximately 2.5 million clones; approximately 94% were counted once. The ten largest make up roughly 0.14% of the sample. The sample comprised naive CD4+ T cells sorted from blood. This sample's cell subset or site label indicates: CD45RA+ positively selected. The receptors come from a man in his late teens or twenties in good health.

The gene calls are TRBV6-6 and TRBJ2-3; D call uncertain. This CDR3 region has 12 residues. V dropped 4 bases and J dropped 2 bases, with 4 bases sitting between them. Germline V gene sequence: CDR1 MNHNY, CDR2 SVGAGI (reference sequence). The DNA of the CDR3 is TGTGCCAGCAGTTCCTTCACAGATACGCAGTATTTT. Its protein is CASSSFTDTQYF.

The chain links TRBV7-9 to TRBJ2-7; 10 nucleotides align to TRBD2. With 6 bases clipped from V and 0 bases from J, the junction kept 8 bases outside the gene matches. This CDR3 comprises 16 residues. Germline V gene data show CDR1 as SEHNR and CDR2 as FQNEAQ (reference sequence). CDR3 nucleotide sequence: TGTGCCAGCAGAGAAGGCCTAGCGGGGGACTCCTACGAGCAGTACTTC. Translated: CASREGLAGDSYEQYF.

The J gene is TRBJ2-7, the V gene TRBV7-2, with D uncertain. Trimming removed 2 bases from V and 2 bases from J, with 10 bases in between. This CDR3 is built from 14 residues. Germline lookup yields CDR1 SGHTA and CDR2 FQGNSA. This CDR3 reads CASSLYAQTYEQYF. The CDR3 DNA reads TGTGCCAGCAGCTTATACGCACAGACCTACGAGCAGTACTTC.

This clone was detected only a few times. Here the CDR3 DNA reads TGTGCCAGCAGTGGACAGGGCTTTAACACTGAAGCTTTCTTT. Amino acids: CASSGQGFNTEAFF. V is TRBV6-1 and J is TRBJ1-1; 7 bases line up with TRBD1. Germline V CDR1 and CDR2: MNHNS, SASEGT. V was clipped by 4 bases and J by 2 bases; unmatched bases: 4. The CDR3 length is 14 residues.

The chain couples TRBV11-2 to TRBJ1-3; D is perhaps TRBD1 (6 bases). The V and J ends lost 1 base and 7 bases respectively, with 11 bases between them. The CDR3 is 14 residues long. The germline V gene has CDR1 SGHAT and CDR2 FQNNGV. The CDR3 coding sequence is TGTGCCAGCAGCTTAGCTGGGACACGGAACACCATATATTTT. Its translation is CASSLAGTRNTIYF.

For this clone: Other DNA sequences in this sample translate to the same CDR3. The chain couples TRBV12-5 to TRBJ2-5; 7 bases agree with TRBD1. Germline CDR1 reads LGHNT; CDR2 reads FRNRAP. The CDR3 loop spans 13 amino acids. J gave up 4 bases and V 3 bases, and 2 bases lay outside the gene matches. CDR3 coding DNA: TGTGCTAGTGGTTTATCAGGGGGAGAGACCCAGTACTTC. This encodes CASGLSGGETQYF.

V and J are TRBV11-2 and TRBJ2-3; D is perhaps TRBD2 (5 bases). Trimming took 5 bases from V and 3 from J, leaving 15 bases between them. The CDR3 covers 15 residues. Germline assignment: CDR1 SGHAT and CDR2 FQNNGV. CDR3 DNA sequence: TGTGCCAGCAGCCCCGACGGGATGGGGACAGATACGCAGTATTTT. Protein sequence: CASSPDGMGTDTQYF.

The V and J genes are TRBV7-2 and TRBJ2-3; possibly TRBD2 for D (6 bases). V dropped 5 bases and J dropped 5 bases, with 23 bases sitting between them. The germline V gene encodes CDR1 SGHTA and CDR2 FQGNSA. The CDR3 totals 17 residues. The DNA of the CDR3 is TGTGCCAGCAGCGGCAAACGGCCGGGAGATGCGGGAGATACGCAGTATTTT. It specifies CASSGKRPGDAGDTQYF.

This chain links TRBV19 with TRBJ2-3, with D uncertain. Trimming removed 0 bases from V and 14 bases from J, with 15 bases in between. CDR1 and CDR2 from the germline V gene are LNHDA and SQIVND (reference sequence). This CDR3 contains 13 residues. DNA for the CDR3: TGTGCCAGTAGTATAGACAACAACCCAAGGATGTATTTT. Amino acid sequence: CASSIDNNPRMYF.

The chain has TRBV4-1 and TRBJ2-7, with a weak D call TRBD1 (6 bases). This CDR3 contains 16 residues. Germline V lookup: CDR1 MGHRA, CDR2 YSYEKL. Between the trimmed V and J ends, which lost 0 bases and 0 bases, there was a span of 12 bases. The CDR3 DNA reads as TGCGCCAGCAGCCAAGAGGTAGGACAGAGCTCCTACGAGCAGTACTTC. Its translation: CASSQEVGQSSYEQYF.

V is TRBV2 and J is TRBJ2-2; 10 nucleotides match TRBD2. V shed 5 bases and J 2 bases; nucleotides not matched to a gene: 11. The germline gives CDR1 SNHLY, CDR2 FYNNEI. This CDR3 spans 18 amino acids. The CDR3 spells CASSSLAGANLNTGELFF. The CDR3 DNA follows: TGTGCCAGCAGTAGCCTAGCGGGAGCGAACCTAAACACCGGGGAGCTGTTTTTT.

Note on this clone: Other nucleotide sequences in the sample specify the same CDR3. V usage is TRBV18 and J usage is TRBJ2-7; D uncertain. The V gene's germline CDR1 is KGHSH and CDR2 LQKENI. V was trimmed by 3 bases and J by 0 bases, leaving 9 bases between them. The CDR3 is 14 residues long. DNA of the CDR3: TGTGCCAGCTCACCGGGCGGATACTCCTACGAGCAGTACTTC. Protein product: CASSPGGYSYEQYF.

The J gene is TRBJ2-1, the V gene TRBV6-5, with 9 nucleotides matching TRBD1. In germline, CDR1 is MNHEY, CDR2 SVGAGI. With V trimmed by 6 bases and J by 13 bases, 10 bases remained unmatched. The CDR3 contains 13 residues. The chain's CDR3 is CASRPRETGGQFF. The CDR3 DNA sequence: TGTGCCAGCAGACCTAGAGAAACAGGGGGCCAGTTCTTC.

The CDR3: CASSQNLLAGGPTDTQYF. The CDR3 bases are TGTGCCAGCAGCCAAAATCTACTAGCGGGGGGGCCAACAGATACGCAGTATTTT. The chain uses TRBV4-2 and TRBJ2-3; 13 nucleotides line up with TRBD2. Germline V gene lookup returns CDR1 LGHNA and CDR2 YNFKEQ. The CDR3 consists of 18 residues. Trimming removed 2 bases from V and 3 bases from J; junction bases left unmatched: 8.

This clone was detected only once. The chain has TRBV2 and TRBJ2-6; TRBD1 is a possible D gene (5 bases). Looked up from germline, CDR1 is SNHLY and CDR2 is FYNNEI. The CDR3 loop spans 14 amino acids. Deletions cut 5 bases from V and 1 base from J, with 6 bases between. CDR3 in DNA: TGTGCCAGCAGTCAGGGATCTGGGGCCAACGTCCTGACTTTC. This codes for CASSQGSGANVLTF.

The rearrangement links TRBV19 to TRBJ1-1; 7 bases line up with TRBD1. Germline values: CDR1 LNHDA, CDR2 SQIVND (reference sequence). There are 15 residues in the CDR3. V lost 7 bases, J lost 0 bases, and 8 bases stayed unmatched. The CDR3 coding sequence is TGTGCCAGTAAAACCGGGACAGCTATGAACACTGAAGCTTTCTTT. This sequence encodes CASKTGTAMNTEAFF.